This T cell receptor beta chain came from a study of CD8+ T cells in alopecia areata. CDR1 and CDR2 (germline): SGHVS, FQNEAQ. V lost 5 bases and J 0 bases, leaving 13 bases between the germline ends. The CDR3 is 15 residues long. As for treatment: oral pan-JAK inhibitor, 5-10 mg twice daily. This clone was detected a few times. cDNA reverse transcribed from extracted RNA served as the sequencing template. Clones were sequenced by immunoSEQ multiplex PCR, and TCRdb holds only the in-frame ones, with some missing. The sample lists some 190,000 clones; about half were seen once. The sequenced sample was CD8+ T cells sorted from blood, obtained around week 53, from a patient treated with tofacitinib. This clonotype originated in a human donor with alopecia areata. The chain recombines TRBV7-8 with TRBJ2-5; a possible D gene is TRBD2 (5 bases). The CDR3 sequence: CASSLPRGNQETQYF. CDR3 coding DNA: TGTGCCAGCAGCCTCCCTCGGGGAAACCAAGAGACCCAGTACTTC.